One T cell receptor (beta chain) is described in this entry. Its cognate antigen is unknown. This entry is derived from a study of T cell responses to AZD1222 COVID-19 vaccine. Findings and caveats of the study: Baseline seropositivity occurred in only a handful of AZD1222 recipients. All repertoire sampling was performed exclusively after the peak T cell response. There were mostly white British donors and more females than males, and clonal diversity was possibly underestimated. The study found Spike-specific TCR breadth and depth rose after two AZD1222 doses.

Assay: immunoSEQ multiplex PCR; the TCRdb copy retains only in-frame clones and omits some. The sample includes roughly 110,000 clones, around nine tenths seen only once; the top ten take around 6.6%. V was shortened by 5 bases and J by 2 bases, with 8 bases between the two germline ends. The V gene's germline CDR1 is SGHTA and CDR2 FQGNSA. The CDR3 spans 13 residues. The sequence was collected from an adult who received the AZD1222 COVID-19 vaccine. Sequences were derived from peripheral blood, sampled 28 days after the second AZD1222 dose. V usage is TRBV7-2 and J usage is TRBJ2-3, with D uncertain. CDR3 nucleotide sequence: TGTGCCAGCAGCCCCCACGCCACAGATACGCAGTATTTT. Its translation: CASSPHATDTQYF.